The TCR beta chain under discussion was sequenced for a study of CD8+CD57+ T cells in acquired aplastic anemia (dated by TCRdb to the late 2010s). Describing the broader study: A mean of roughly 3.2 ug of DNA, ranging from roughly 0.18 to 30 ug, was extracted from sorted CD4+ and CD8+ cells. CD8+CD57+ expansion was defined as frequency above the mean frequency observed in healthy subjects.

Genomic DNA served as template for TCR beta VDJ combination and CDR3 sequence profiling. An Illumina HiSeq 2000 was the platform used for TCR repertoire sequencing. On the study's bioinformatics: Repertoire assessment relied on Simpson's diversity index, CDR3 size and DJ length profiles, and TRBV/TRBJ rearrangement plots. The immunodominant clone was defined as the most abundant DNA sequence in deep sequencing data. CDR3 amino acid sequences were checked for sharing between subjects and were compared against published repertoires and the VDJdb database. TCRdb trimmed public reads at Q25 via fastp, called clones via MiXCR and kept in-frame beta chains. Identical CDR3 proteins give one entry, which carries the most common genes and DNA. None of the V and J calls come from the authors' own analysis; TCRdb made them. The sample records 180,000 or so distinct CDR3 sequences, roughly 48% of which are singletons. Approximately 1% of the sample is taken by the ten largest.

Overall study outcomes, separate from this receptor: Although around 30 CD8+ CDR3 sequences were shared by patients and controls, these sequences appeared highly expressed in patients and within the immunodominant clones of patients. No significant difference in CD8+ Simpson's diversity was found between patients and healthy controls (P=0.060).

The patients picked for sequencing were ones in whom flow cytometry had shown an expansion of CD8+CD57+ cells. Every patient had a diagnosis of severe acquired aplastic anemia based on International Study of Aplastic Anemia and Agranulocytosis and Camitta criteria. At the time blood was sampled, none of the patients had received any therapy. In this study, sorted CD4+ and CD8+ T cells from the blood of healthy subjects and of severe aplastic anemia patients had their TCR repertoires deep-sequenced. In the USA, patient enrollment took place under clinicaltrials.gov protocols 00001620, 01623167, 00001397, 00071045, 00081523 and 00961064. Ficoll-Paque density gradient centrifugation was used to isolate peripheral blood mononuclear cells. Before DNA was extracted, CD4+ and CD8+ T cells were sorted using either FACS or magnetic beads. To note about this clonotype: Its target antigen remains unknown. Base qualities are not provided; no much larger clone lies one nucleotide away.

This TCR was recovered from a human donor with aplastic anemia. The sequencing input was sorted CD4+, CD8+, or CD8+CD57+ T cells (not recorded which) from PBMCs.

The CDR3 has the sequence CASSLGRTGGSNIQYF. DNA sequence: TGTGCCAGCAGCTTGGGGAGGACAGGGGGCAGTAACATTCAGTACTTC. The sequence is built from TRBV11-2 and TRBJ2-4, and 11 junctional nucleotides match TRBD1. For this chain, trimming is 3 bases at the V end and 7 bases at the J end, and the number of junction bases without a gene match is 8. CDR1 and CDR2 (SGHAT, FQNNGV) derive from the germline V gene. Inclusive of the bounding cysteine and phenylalanine, the CDR3 is 16 residues long. The DNA shown is the 48-base CDR3, in frame from base 1. This CDR3, with the reference TRBV11-2 and TRBJ2-4 proteins standing in past its ends, gives the full variable domain EAGVAQSPRYKIIEKRQSVAFWCNPISGHATLYWYQQILGQGPKLLIQFQNNGVVDDSQLPKDRFSAERLKGVDSTLKIQPAKLEDSAVYLCASSLGRTGGSNIQYFGAGTRLSVL.